The clone carrying this T cell receptor beta chain showed up many times. What it binds is unknown. These data originate in a study of post-analysis software for immune sequencing data. The wider study: The cohort encompassed relapsing-remitting, secondary progressive and progressive-relapsing multiple sclerosis disease courses.

Study-level findings and limits: Comparison of patients with controls showed a handful of TRBV segments more frequent in patients, TRBV5-6, TRBV5-1 and TRBV20-1 among them.

Incorporated into the TCR beta cDNA libraries were unique molecular identifiers, which served to reduce PCR and sequencing biases. TCRdb analysed the PCR reads with MiXCR anew, one entry per CDR3 protein. The table includes hundreds of thousands of distinct CDR3 sequences, 25% to 30% detected once. The germline V gene has CDR1 MNHEY and CDR2 SMNVEV (reference sequence). The CDR3 contains 16 residues. V lost 10 bases, J lost 5 bases, and 19 bases stayed unmatched. The rearrangement joins TRBV27 to TRBJ1-2; 7 bases map to TRBD1. Sequences were obtained from blood. This clonotype was sampled from a girl aged 10 to 17 with multiple sclerosis. The CDR3 coding sequence is TGTGCCACCGACCCCCTACTACAGGGGAGTGGGTATGGCTACACCTTC. Protein sequence: CATDPLLQGSGYGYTF.